Listed below are T cell receptor beta chains from one sample, sequenced in a study of blood T cells in healthy people across ages. Each CDR3 protein is one row after TCRdb ran MiXCR on the 5' RACE reads. The sample yields about 680,000 distinct CDR3 sequences, 49% seen once. The sample taken for sequencing was blood. These receptors were obtained from a woman aged 60-70 years in good health. CDR3s include the opening cysteine and the closing phenylalanine or tryptophan. D genes are given only for firm matches. Clone size is given for some rows only: seen once, a few or many times, or a class if the clone is expanded.

TRBV6-2/TRBV6-3,few,TRBD1,TRBJ2-5,CASSYGDRGASETQYF,TGTGCCAGCAGTTACGGGGACAGGGGAGCTTCGGAGACCCAGTACTTC
TRBV6-2/TRBV6-3,NA,TRBD2,TRBJ2-1,CASSYRGLAGATSSYNEQFF,TGTGCCAGCAGTTACCGAGGACTAGCGGGAGCAACCAGCTCCTACAATGAGCAGTTCTTC
TRBV11-2,few,TRBD2,TRBJ2-3,CASSLASSGRAGDTQYF,TGTGCCAGCAGCTTGGCCTCTAGCGGGAGGGCCGGGGATACGCAGTATTTT
TRBV9,NA,TRBD1,TRBJ2-3,CASSPGLRQGVTDTQYF,TGTGCCAGCAGCCCCGGCCTCCGACAGGGTGTTACGGATACGCAGTATTTT
TRBV28,few,NA,TRBJ2-7,CASSSPPGGLYEQYF,TGTGCCAGCAGTTCCCCGCCGGGTGGGCTCTACGAGCAGTACTTC
TRBV20-1,NA,TRBD2,TRBJ2-3,CSAWVAGATDTQYF,TGCAGTGCATGGGTAGCGGGGGCCACAGATACGCAGTATTTT
TRBV4-1,NA,NA,TRBJ1-2,CASSQDRGGRRGGYTF,TGCGCCAGCAGCCAAGATCGGGGGGGCCGGCGTGGCGGCTACACCTTC
TRBV20-1,NA,TRBD1,TRBJ2-1,CSARPGQGHNNEQFF,TGCAGTGCAAGACCGGGACAGGGCCATAACAATGAGCAGTTCTTC
TRBV7-7,NA,TRBD1,TRBJ2-7,CASSLEAGTGVGEQYF,TGTGCTAGCAGCTTGGAGGCGGGGACAGGGGTTGGCGAGCAGTACTTC
TRBV7-2,few,NA,TRBJ2-7,CASSLMSVAGGGEQYF,TGTGCCAGCAGCTTAATGTCCGTGGCAGGGGGAGGCGAGCAGTACTTC
TRBV25-1,NA,NA,TRBJ2-2,CASSGLIHGELFF,TGTGCCAGCAGTGGCCTCATTCACGGGGAGCTGTTTTTT
TRBV28,NA,NA,TRBJ1-2,CASSFLQNYGYTF,TGTGCCAGCAGTTTTTTGCAGAACTATGGCTACACCTTC
TRBV4-3,NA,NA,TRBJ1-4,CASSLLRGNEKLFF,TGCGCCAGCAGCCTCCTTCGGGGGAATGAAAAACTGTTTTTT
TRBV6-6,once,TRBD2,TRBJ2-7,CASRELAGGLHEQYF,TGTGCCAGCAGAGAACTAGCGGGAGGGCTCCACGAGCAGTACTTC
TRBV7-2,few,TRBD2,TRBJ2-1,CASSLTSGRAISYNEQFF,TGTGCCAGCAGCCTAACTAGCGGGAGGGCCATCTCCTACAATGAGCAGTTCTTC
TRBV24-1,NA,NA,TRBJ2-1,CATQGYNEQFF,TGTGCCACGCAGGGCTACAATGAGCAGTTCTTC
TRBV30,few,NA,TRBJ1-4,CAGTGNVNEKLFF,TGTGCCGGAACGGGGAATGTGAATGAAAAACTGTTTTTT
TRBV21-1,NA,NA,TRBJ2-3,CASSKRVVDDTQYF,TGTGCCAGCAGCAAACGGGTGGTGGATGATACGCAGTATTTT
TRBV7-3,NA,TRBD1,TRBJ2-1,CASSSTDRVSRNEQFF,TGTGCCAGCAGCTCAACTGACAGGGTATCTCGTAATGAGCAGTTCTTC
TRBV20-1,NA,NA,TRBJ2-2,CSGRWGVAGELFF,TGCAGTGGAAGGTGGGGGGTTGCCGGGGAGCTGTTTTTT
TRBV15,NA,TRBD2,TRBJ2-7,CATGSRTSRSYEQYF,TGTGCCACCGGCTCACGGACTAGCCGGTCCTACGAGCAGTACTTC
TRBV6-5,NA,NA,TRBJ2-7,CASSLRLAPTYEQYF,TGTGCCAGCAGCTTACGCCTAGCGCCGACCTACGAGCAGTACTTC
TRBV4-3,few,NA,TRBJ1-6,CASSQGPGQHSPLHF,TGCGCCAGCAGCCAAGGTCCGGGACAACATTCACCCCTCCACTTT
TRBV3-1,once,NA,TRBJ2-5,CASSQDRYLPGAGRETQYF,TGTGCCAGCAGCCAAGATCGTTATCTCCCAGGGGCGGGTAGAGAGACCCAGTACTTC
TRBV20-1,NA,NA,TRBJ1-5,CSARDQGGGTRYQPQHF,TGCAGTGCTAGAGATCAGGGAGGGGGGACACGTTATCAGCCCCAGCATTTT
TRBV6-5,many,NA,TRBJ1-6,CASSYSTPYNSPLHF,TGTGCCAGCAGTTACTCCACGCCCTATAATTCACCCCTCCACTTT
TRBV24-1,NA,TRBD1,TRBJ2-1,CATSDLRQGSSYNEQFF,TGTGCCACCAGTGATTTGAGACAGGGAAGCTCCTACAATGAGCAGTTCTTC
TRBV2,NA,NA,TRBJ2-3,CASSPGTKGADTQYF,TGTGCCAGCAGTCCCGGGACAAAGGGGGCAGATACGCAGTATTTT
TRBV7-3,NA,NA,TRBJ2-1,CVSSATLGRTNEQFF,TGTGTCAGCAGCGCAACGCTTGGTCGAACCAATGAGCAGTTCTTC
TRBV2,NA,NA,TRBJ1-2,CASKPDYGYAF,TGTGCCAGCAAACCGGACTATGGCTACGCCTTC
TRBV7-9,few,NA,TRBJ2-6,CASSLDVSGANVLTF,TGTGCCAGCAGCTTAGACGTCTCTGGGGCCAACGTCCTGACTTTC
TRBV4-3,NA,NA,TRBJ2-2,CASSQVATGELFF,TGCGCCAGCAGCCAAGTCGCCACCGGGGAGCTGTTTTTT
TRBV7-9,few,TRBD1,TRBJ1-6,CASSSTGASSYNSPLHF,TGTGCCAGCAGCTCAACAGGGGCGAGCTCCTATAATTCACCCCTCCACTTT